The entry below describes one T cell receptor (beta chain). This specimen belongs to a study of blood T cell repertoires in COVID-19. Study summary: The United States, Italy and Spain provided the acute and convalescent COVID-19 samples. The analysed material was cDNA or gDNA that came from T cells, B-cell-depleted T cells, or PBMCs.

Methods used by the authors: Scientists estimated how many nucleated cells there were by amplifying reference gene primers. Sequencing was performed with immunoSEQ multiplex PCR; in TCRdb, only in-frame clones are kept and a portion is missing. The V and J calls and clone size were taken over from that table, and D and trimming were inferred from the DNA. The sample consists of approximately 260,000 clones, roughly 84% of them appearing once. Sequenced material: peripheral blood. The clonotype originates from a woman aged 40-49 years who had recovered from COVID-19.

The CDR3 reads CASSRTVRGNTIYF. The CDR3 nucleotides read TGTGCCAGCAGCAGGACAGTCCGCGGAAACACCATATATTTT. V and J are TRBV2 and TRBJ1-3, with D possibly TRBD1 on 6 matching bases. Germline CDR1 is SNHLY and CDR2 is FYNNEI. The V end lost 6 bases, the J end lost 4 bases, and 13 bases lay between the germline ends. The CDR3 is 14 amino acids.